The T cell receptor beta chain described here comes from a study of CD8 T cells in ankylosing spondylitis (dated by TCRdb to about 2017). For context, the study as a whole: To find TCR variants linked to disease, the study profiled T cell receptor beta repertoires in ankylosing spondylitis patients and healthy donors. Samples of peripheral blood were taken, and for ankylosing spondylitis patients, synovial fluid was collected as well. The whole study cohort included under 140 healthy donors and 25 ankylosing spondylitis patients.

The cysteine opens and the phenylalanine closes a CDR3 of 14 amino acids. Solely the CDR3 DNA is kept, with 42 bases framed from the first base. Reading the germline V gene gives CDR1 SGHVS and CDR2 FQNEAQ. Instrument used: Illumina HiSeq 2500. Quantitative 5'-RACE with molecular barcodes was the method used to prepare the TCR beta libraries. In the source study's methods: To identify disease-linked TCR variants, a new computational method was used, one built on a probabilistic model of VDJ rearrangement. TCRdb reanalyzed the raw reads on its own, using fastp at Q25 for trimming and MiXCR for clone calling, and kept in-frame beta chains. All rows with the same CDR3 protein become a single entry with the most common DNA and genes. None of the V and J calls come from the authors' own analysis; TCRdb made them. This sample lists a few hundred thousand distinct CDR3 sequences; 18% were detected once. 25% to 40% of the sample lies in the top ten.

Details on this clonotype: No antigen is known for it. With a much larger clone just one base away, this may be a read error.

Broader findings and caveats from the paper: According to the report, matched synovial fluid samples from ankylosing spondylitis patients were significantly enriched for the disease-linked clones. Blood from ankylosing spondylitis patients appeared to be characterized by a TCR beta motif composed of under 10 highly homologous amino acid variants. Some of the motif variants had been reported before in the synovial fluid and blood of reactive arthritis patients, a finding that suggests common disease-initiation mechanisms. The disease-linked clones had a CD8+ phenotype and were found at relatively low frequencies in peripheral blood.

This clonotype originated in a male donor with ankylosing spondylitis or in good health (not recorded which). The chain was built from TRBV7-8 and TRBJ2-5; the D gene is unclear. The sequenced material came from blood, either unsorted or a sorted T cell fraction (not recorded which). The bases read TGTGCCAGCAGCTTAGGTTTAGATCAAGAGACCCAGTGCTTC. This translates into CASSLGLDQETQCF.